A selection of T cell receptor beta chains follows, all from one sample in a study of T-cell reconstitution after alpha-beta-depleted transplantation in children. One entry per CDR3 protein results from TCRdb running MiXCR on the PCR reads. The repertoire has some 500,000 distinct CDR3 sequences, 32% of them found once; the top ten carry less than 2.5%. Sequences were derived from PBMCs from the stem cell graft donor, sampled from the stem cell graft. Receptors originate from a human donor who donated a stem cell graft to a child with aplastic anemia. Each CDR3 is given with its conserved first and last residue. The D gene is left open where the match is weak. Not every row has a clone size; where given, it reads once, few, many or a size class.

v_gene	abundance	d_gene	j_gene	CDR3aa	CDR3nt
TRBV5-1	few	-	TRBJ2-3	CASSPEGLDADTQYF	TGCGCCAGCAGCCCGGAGGGCCTTGACGCAGATACGCAGTATTTT
TRBV5-5	few	-	TRBJ2-6	CASSLAQGLPSGANVLTF	TGTGCCAGCAGCTTGGCGCAGGGGCTCCCCTCTGGGGCCAACGTCCTGACTTTC
TRBV29-1	many	-	TRBJ1-1	CSVGQGDSEAFF	TGCAGCGTAGGGCAGGGTGACTCTGAAGCTTTCTTT
TRBV6-1	-	-	TRBJ2-1	CAGSEAYSSYNEQFF	TGTGCCGGCAGTGAAGCTTACAGCTCCTACAATGAGCAGTTCTTC
TRBV5-4	-	TRBD2	TRBJ2-5	CASSLETSGSSQETQYF	TGTGCCAGCAGCCTGGAGACTAGCGGGAGCTCCCAAGAGACCCAGTACTTC
TRBV20-1	few	TRBD2	TRBJ2-3	CSAISSGSFGDTQYF	TGCAGTGCTATATCTAGCGGGAGTTTCGGAGATACGCAGTATTTT
TRBV7-2	-	TRBD1	TRBJ1-4	CASSRRGPTNEKLFF	TGTGCCAGCAGCCGCAGGGGGCCTACTAATGAAAAACTGTTTTTT
TRBV4-1	-	-	TRBJ1-2	CASSHVGTPPNYGYTF	TGCGCCAGCAGCCATGTCGGGACACCTCCTAACTATGGCTACACCTTC
TRBV4-2	-	TRBD1	TRBJ2-1	CASSPGTGLNNEQFF	TGTGCCAGCAGCCCCGGGACAGGGCTCAACAATGAGCAGTTCTTC
TRBV4-1	-	-	TRBJ1-5	CASSQHSTGDVYYSNQPQHF	TGCGCCAGCAGCCAACACTCAACCGGCGACGTTTATTATAGCAATCAGCCCCAGCATTTT
TRBV12-3/TRBV12-4	-	-	TRBJ2-7	CASSSGVSSYEQYF	TGTGCCAGCAGTTCGGGGGTCAGCTCCTACGAGCAGTACTTC
TRBV5-1	-	-	TRBJ1-2	CASSWDDYGYTF	TGCGCCAGCAGCTGGGACGACTATGGCTACACCTTC
TRBV12-3/TRBV12-4	-	-	TRBJ2-4	CASSSGNRAPLDIQYF	TGTGCCAGCAGTTCCGGGAACCGGGCCCCATTGGACATTCAGTACTTC
TRBV4-3	-	TRBD2	TRBJ2-1	CASSQELASYNEQFF	TGCGCCAGCAGCCAAGAACTAGCGTCCTACAATGAGCAGTTCTTC
TRBV27	-	TRBD1	TRBJ1-6	CASRVQGFDSPLHF	TGTGCCAGCAGGGTACAGGGGTTTGATTCACCCCTCCACTTT
TRBV9	-	-	TRBJ2-1	CASSSGPPGHEQFF	TGTGCCAGCAGCTCGGGACCCCCTGGCCATGAGCAGTTCTTC
TRBV20-1	-	TRBD1	TRBJ2-3	CSPGGQGVATQYF	TGCAGCCCGGGGGGACAGGGGGTTGCGACGCAGTATTTT
TRBV11-2	-	-	TRBJ2-5	CASSLLFSISGDTQETQYF	TGTGCCAGCAGCTTACTCTTTTCTATTTCGGGGGATACTCAAGAGACCCAGTACTTC
TRBV12-3/TRBV12-4	-	TRBD1	TRBJ1-4	CASSVRDRGRVVNEKLFF	TGTGCCAGCAGCGTTAGGGACAGGGGGCGCGTGGTTAATGAAAAACTGTTTTTT
TRBV28	-	TRBD1	TRBJ2-1	CASWDRSSYNEQFF	TGTGCCAGCTGGGACAGGAGCTCCTACAATGAGCAGTTCTTC
TRBV20-1	few	-	TRBJ2-1	CSADVPEGAYNEQFF	TGCAGTGCTGACGTCCCGGAGGGAGCCTACAATGAGCAGTTCTTC
TRBV6-1	few	TRBD2	TRBJ2-1	CASRPSGRGNEQFF	TGTGCCAGCAGACCCAGCGGGAGGGGGAATGAGCAGTTCTTC
TRBV7-8	few	TRBD1	TRBJ1-5	CASSFGQGKRVQPQHF	TGTGCCAGCAGCTTCGGACAGGGCAAAAGGGTTCAGCCCCAGCATTTT
TRBV7-2	few	-	TRBJ1-5	CASSLDKGRPNQPQHF	TGTGCCAGCAGCTTAGACAAGGGACGGCCCAATCAGCCCCAGCATTTT
TRBV5-5	-	-	TRBJ2-7	CASRWTVSSYEQYF	TGTGCCAGCAGATGGACGGTGAGCTCCTACGAGCAGTACTTC
TRBV30	-	-	TRBJ1-2	CAWSLGPYGYTF	TGTGCCTGGAGTTTGGGTCCCTATGGCTACACCTTC
TRBV6-1	few	-	TRBJ2-1	CASTSGGAHNEQFF	TGTGCCAGCACCTCTGGCGGGGCCCACAATGAGCAGTTCTTC
TRBV5-1	-	-	TRBJ2-3	CASRPEWGARGDTQYF	TGCGCCAGCAGGCCTGAGTGGGGGGCGCGCGGAGATACGCAGTATTTT
TRBV7-2	-	TRBD2	TRBJ2-1	CASSPTSGEYNEQFF	TGTGCCAGCAGCCCTACTAGCGGAGAATACAATGAGCAGTTCTTC
TRBV20-1	few	-	TRBJ2-7	CSATGRMHEQYF	TGCAGTGCGACAGGGAGGATGCACGAGCAGTACTTC
TRBV18	few	-	TRBJ1-5	CASSPKESNQPQHF	TGTGCCAGCTCACCAAAAGAGAGCAATCAGCCCCAGCATTTT
TRBV5-1	once	TRBD1	TRBJ2-3	CASSLPSGTGSTDTQYF	TGCGCCAGCAGCTTACCCTCCGGGACAGGGAGCACAGATACGCAGTATTTT
TRBV4-3	-	TRBD2	TRBJ2-7	CASSRGITSGSNHEQYF	TGCGCCAGCAGCCGCGGGATAACTAGCGGGAGTAACCACGAGCAGTACTTC
TRBV5-5	-	-	TRBJ1-1	CASSLGAPTMNTEAFF	TGTGCCAGCAGCTTGGGAGCCCCTACAATGAACACTGAAGCTTTCTTT
TRBV2	-	-	TRBJ2-4	CASRGIAKNIQYF	TGTGCCAGCAGAGGGATAGCCAAAAACATTCAGTACTTC
TRBV10-3	-	-	TRBJ1-5	CAISESDSYGNQPQHF	TGTGCCATCAGTGAGTCGGACAGTTACGGCAATCAGCCCCAGCATTTT
TRBV29-1	-	-	TRBJ2-1	CSARQGLRNEQFF	TGCAGCGCCCGGCAGGGGCTTAGGAATGAGCAGTTCTTC
TRBV28	-	TRBD1	TRBJ1-5	CASSFGTGYGNQPQHF	TGTGCCAGCAGTTTCGGGACAGGGTACGGCAATCAGCCCCAGCATTTT
TRBV29-1	-	-	TRBJ2-5	CSVEDTSKGREGYF	TGCAGCGTTGAGGACACCTCCAAGGGGAGAGAGGGGTACTTC
TRBV10-3	few	TRBD2	TRBJ2-1	CAINGLAGGNEQFF	TGTGCCATCAACGGACTAGCGGGAGGGAATGAGCAGTTCTTC
TRBV12-3/TRBV12-4	-	TRBD2	TRBJ2-3	CASSAGLAGAYTQYF	TGTGCCAGCAGTGCGGGACTAGCGGGAGCATATACGCAGTATTTT
TRBV7-2	few	-	TRBJ2-5	CASSPPQGYQETQYF	TGTGCCAGCAGCCCCCCCCAGGGGTACCAAGAGACCCAGTACTTC
TRBV5-1	-	-	TRBJ2-3	CASSLSVSLSTDTQYF	TGCGCCAGCAGCTTGTCGGTTTCCTTGAGCACAGATACGCAGTATTTT